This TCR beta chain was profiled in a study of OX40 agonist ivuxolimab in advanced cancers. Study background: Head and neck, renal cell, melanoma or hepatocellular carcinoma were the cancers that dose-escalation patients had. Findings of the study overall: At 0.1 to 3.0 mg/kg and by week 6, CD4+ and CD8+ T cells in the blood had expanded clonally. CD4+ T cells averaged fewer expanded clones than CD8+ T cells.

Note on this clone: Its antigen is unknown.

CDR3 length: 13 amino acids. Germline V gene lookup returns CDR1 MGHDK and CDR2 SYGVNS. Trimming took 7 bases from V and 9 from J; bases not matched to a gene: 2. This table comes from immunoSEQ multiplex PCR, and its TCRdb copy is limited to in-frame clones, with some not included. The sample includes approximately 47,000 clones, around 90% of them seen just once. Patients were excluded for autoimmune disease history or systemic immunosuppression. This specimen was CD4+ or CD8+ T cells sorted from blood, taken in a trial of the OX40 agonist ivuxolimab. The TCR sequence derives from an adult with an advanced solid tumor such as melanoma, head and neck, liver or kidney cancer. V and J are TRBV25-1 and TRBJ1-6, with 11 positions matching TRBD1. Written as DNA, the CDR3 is TGTGCCAGCAAGGGACAGGGGGGTTCACCCCTCCACTTT. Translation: CASKGQGGSPLHF.